This T cell receptor beta chain was identified in a study of PD-1 blockade in classical Hodgkin lymphoma. Time point noted: cycle 4 day 1 (C4D1), after about 6 weeks of nivolumab. Each of the patients experienced relapse following autologous stem cell transplantation, and their brentuximab vedotin exposure differed. This CDR3 has 14 residues. Trimming pared 3 bases from V and 1 base from J, leaving 10 bases between. Germline V CDR1 and CDR2: SGHRS, YFSETQ. The protocol was immunoSEQ multiplex PCR, while the TCRdb copy is restricted to in-frame clones and leaves out a portion. Seen here are tens of thousands of clones, 87% observed once, and the top ten hold about 8.1%.

This sample comprised peripheral blood mononuclear cells (PBMCs), obtained before the fourth cycle of nivolumab. The rearrangement joins TRBV5-1 to TRBJ2-5, with a possible D match to TRBD1 (5 bases). The TCR originated in a human donor with classical Hodgkin lymphoma. CDR3 nucleotide sequence: TGCGCCAGCAGCTCATCAGGGTTCCAAGAGACCCAGTACTTC. Its protein is CASSSSGFQETQYF.